This TCR beta chain was found in a study of cytomegalovirus exposure and HLA in healthy donors. Looking at the study overall: Around 180 million T cells yielded 117 million unique TCR beta sequences in earlier analysis. Study results and limitations: A later analysis found most CMV-associated TCR beta chains apparently HLA-restricted. The study assumed roughly uniform donor sequencing depth for presence/absence analyses. Later, TCR association rates were found to vary by HLA locus, highest for DRB1 and lowest for HLA-C.

Use of 60 Vbeta and 13 Jbeta primers characterized the PCR. Measured with immunoSEQ multiplex PCR; TCRdb has only the in-frame clones, and not every one. The sample includes 150,000 to 200,000 clones, 75% of them seen just once. This clone was detected a few times. Its antigen is unknown. From germline, CDR1 is SGHKS and CDR2 YYEKEE (reference sequence). V gave up 2 bases and J gave up 2 bases; unmatched junction bases: 5. This CDR3 region has 16 residues. This TCR derives from a man aged 18-30 years in good health and CMV-seropositive. The sequenced sample consisted of PBMCs. The V gene is TRBV5-5, the J gene TRBJ2-1; 9 bases fit TRBD1. As DNA, the CDR3 is TGTGCCAGCAGCTTAGACAGGGGGAGGGCCTACAATGAGCAGTTCTTC. This gives the protein CASSLDRGRAYNEQFF.